This T cell receptor beta chain was documented in a study of CD8+ T cells in alopecia areata. Study outcomes and limitations: Researchers report lesional scalp, most notably alopecia totalis/universalis, outstripped normal scalp in clonality.

TCR sequencing used cDNA made by reverse transcription of extracted RNA. TCRdb keeps only in-frame clones here, not all; method: immunoSEQ multiplex PCR. The sample includes about 8,900 clones, approximately 70% of them seen just once. There are a few counts of this clone. What it recognizes is unknown. Researchers gathered lesional scalp punch biopsies and peripheral blood from patients with alopecia areata. The sample comprised skin. This TCR came from a human donor with alopecia areata.

The CDR3 is CASSGTFENQPQHF. DNA of the CDR3: TGTGCCAGCAGCGGAACTTTCGAGAATCAGCCCCAGCATTTT. V gene TRBV7-2 combines with J gene TRBJ1-5; D gene unclear. Germline assignment: CDR1 SGHTA and CDR2 FQGNSA. V was clipped by 5 bases and J by 4 bases, with 12 bases between them. The CDR3 has 14 residues.